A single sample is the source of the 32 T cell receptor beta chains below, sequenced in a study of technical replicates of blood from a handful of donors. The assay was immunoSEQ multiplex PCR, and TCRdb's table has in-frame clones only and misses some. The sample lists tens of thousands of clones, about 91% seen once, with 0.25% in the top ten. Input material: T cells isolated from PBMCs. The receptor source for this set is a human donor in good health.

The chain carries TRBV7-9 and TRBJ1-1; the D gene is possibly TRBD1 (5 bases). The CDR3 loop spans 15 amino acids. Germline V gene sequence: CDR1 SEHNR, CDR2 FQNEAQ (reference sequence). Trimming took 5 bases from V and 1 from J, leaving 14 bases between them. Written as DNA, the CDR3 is TGTGCCAGCAGCCGGGAGGGGCTGGCGAACACTGAAGCTTTCTTT. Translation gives CASSREGLANTEAFF.

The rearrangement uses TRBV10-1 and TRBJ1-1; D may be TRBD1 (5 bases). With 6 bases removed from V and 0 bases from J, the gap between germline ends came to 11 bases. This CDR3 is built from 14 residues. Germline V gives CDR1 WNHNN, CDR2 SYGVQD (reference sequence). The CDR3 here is CASRAGAMNTEAFF. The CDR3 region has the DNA TGCGCCAGCAGGGCTGGGGCTATGAACACTGAAGCTTTCTTT.

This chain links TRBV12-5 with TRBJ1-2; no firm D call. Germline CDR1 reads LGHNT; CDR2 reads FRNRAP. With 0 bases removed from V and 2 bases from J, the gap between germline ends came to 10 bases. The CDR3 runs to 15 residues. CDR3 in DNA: TGTGCTAGTGGTTTGGTACTGGGCAGAAACTATGGCTACACCTTC. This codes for CASGLVLGRNYGYTF.

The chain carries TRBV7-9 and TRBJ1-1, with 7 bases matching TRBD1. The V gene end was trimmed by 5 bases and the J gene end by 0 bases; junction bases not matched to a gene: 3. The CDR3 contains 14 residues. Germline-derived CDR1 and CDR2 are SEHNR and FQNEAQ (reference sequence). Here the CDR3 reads CASSNGQVNTEAFF. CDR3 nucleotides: TGTGCCAGCAGCAACGGACAGGTGAACACTGAAGCTTTCTTT.

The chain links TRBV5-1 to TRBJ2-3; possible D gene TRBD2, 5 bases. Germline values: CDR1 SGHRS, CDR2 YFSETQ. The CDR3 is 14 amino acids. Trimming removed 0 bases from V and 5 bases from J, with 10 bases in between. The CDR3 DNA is TGCGCCAGCAGCTTGGAGAGGGAGCAAGATACGCAGTATTTT. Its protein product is CASSLEREQDTQYF. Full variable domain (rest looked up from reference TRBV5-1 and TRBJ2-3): KAGVTQTPRYLIKTRGQQVTLSCSPISGHRSVSWYQQTPGQGLQFLFEYFSETQRNKGNFPGRFSGRQFSNSRSEMNVSTLELGDSALYLCASSLEREQDTQYFGPGTRLTVL.

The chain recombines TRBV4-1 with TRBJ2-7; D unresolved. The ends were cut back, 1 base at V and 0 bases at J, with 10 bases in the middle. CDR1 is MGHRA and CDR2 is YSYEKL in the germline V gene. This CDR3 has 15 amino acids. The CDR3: CASSQALFSSYEQYF. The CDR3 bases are TGCGCCAGCAGCCAAGCACTGTTTAGCTCCTACGAGCAGTACTTC.

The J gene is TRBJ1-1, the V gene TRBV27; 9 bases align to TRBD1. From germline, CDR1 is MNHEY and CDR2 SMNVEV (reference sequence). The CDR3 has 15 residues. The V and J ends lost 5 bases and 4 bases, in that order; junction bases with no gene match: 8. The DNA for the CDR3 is TGTGCCAGCAGTCCACTGGGACAGGGTGGCACTGAAGCTTTCTTT. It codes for CASSPLGQGGTEAFF.

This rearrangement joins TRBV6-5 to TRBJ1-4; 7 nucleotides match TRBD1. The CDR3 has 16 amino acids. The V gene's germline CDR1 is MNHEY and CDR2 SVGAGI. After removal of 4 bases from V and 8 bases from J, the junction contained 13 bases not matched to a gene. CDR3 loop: CASSFGLTGAWEKLFF. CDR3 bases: TGTGCCAGCAGTTTCGGGTTAACAGGGGCTTGGGAAAAACTGTTTTTT.

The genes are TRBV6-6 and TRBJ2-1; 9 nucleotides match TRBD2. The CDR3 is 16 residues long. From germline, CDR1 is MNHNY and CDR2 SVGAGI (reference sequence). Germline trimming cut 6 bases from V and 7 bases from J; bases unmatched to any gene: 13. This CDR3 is CASSSPGGGARNEQFF. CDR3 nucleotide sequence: TGTGCCAGCAGCTCCCCGGGCGGGGGGGCGAGGAATGAGCAGTTCTTC.

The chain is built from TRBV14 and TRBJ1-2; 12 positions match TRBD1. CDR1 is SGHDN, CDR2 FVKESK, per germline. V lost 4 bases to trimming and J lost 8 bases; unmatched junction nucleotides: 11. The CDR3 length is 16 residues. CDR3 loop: CASSRVNPGQGAGYTF. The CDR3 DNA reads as TGTGCCAGCAGCCGAGTAAATCCGGGACAGGGGGCCGGCTACACCTTC. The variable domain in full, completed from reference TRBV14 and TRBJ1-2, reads EAGVTQFPSHSVIEKGQTVTLRCDPISGHDNLYWYRRVMGKEIKFLLHFVKESKQDESGMPNNRFLAERTGGTYSTLKVQPAELEDSGVYFCASSRVNPGQGAGYTFGSGTRLTVV.

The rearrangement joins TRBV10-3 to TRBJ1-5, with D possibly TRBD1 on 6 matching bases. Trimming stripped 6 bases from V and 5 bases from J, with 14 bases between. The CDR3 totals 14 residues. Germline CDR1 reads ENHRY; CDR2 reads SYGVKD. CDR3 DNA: TGTGCCATCAGGCCGGCGGGGGGCGATCAGCCCCAGCATTTT. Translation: CAIRPAGGDQPQHF.

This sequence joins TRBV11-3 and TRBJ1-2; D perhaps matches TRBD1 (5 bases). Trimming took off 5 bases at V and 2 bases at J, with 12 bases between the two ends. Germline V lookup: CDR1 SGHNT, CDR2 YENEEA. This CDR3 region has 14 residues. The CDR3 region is CASSPRGGNYGYTF. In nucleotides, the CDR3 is TGTGCCAGCAGCCCAAGGGGCGGCAACTATGGCTACACCTTC.

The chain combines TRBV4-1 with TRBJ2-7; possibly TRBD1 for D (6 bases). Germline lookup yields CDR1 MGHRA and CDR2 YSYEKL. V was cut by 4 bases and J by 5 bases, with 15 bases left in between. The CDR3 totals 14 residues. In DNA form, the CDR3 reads TGCGCCAGCAGCCCAGGGGTAGGGAACAACGAGCAGTACTTC. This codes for CASSPGVGNNEQYF.

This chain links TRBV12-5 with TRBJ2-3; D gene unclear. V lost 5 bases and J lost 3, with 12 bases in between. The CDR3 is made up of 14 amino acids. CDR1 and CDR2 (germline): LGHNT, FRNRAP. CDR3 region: CASGLNPLTDTQYF. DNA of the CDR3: TGTGCTAGTGGTCTGAACCCACTGACAGATACGCAGTATTTT.

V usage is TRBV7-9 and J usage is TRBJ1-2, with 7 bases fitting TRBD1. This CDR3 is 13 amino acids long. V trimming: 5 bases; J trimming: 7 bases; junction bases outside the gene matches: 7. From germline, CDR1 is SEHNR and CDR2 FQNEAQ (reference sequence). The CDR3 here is CASSGTGESGYTF. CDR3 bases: TGTGCCAGCAGCGGTACAGGGGAGTCTGGCTACACCTTC.

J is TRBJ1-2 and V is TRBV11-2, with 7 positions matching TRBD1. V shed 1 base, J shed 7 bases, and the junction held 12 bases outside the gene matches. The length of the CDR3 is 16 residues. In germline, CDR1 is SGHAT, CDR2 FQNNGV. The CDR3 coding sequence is TGTGCCAGCAGCTTAGTGAAGGCCGGGACAGTAGGTGGCTACACCTTC. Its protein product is CASSLVKAGTVGGYTF.

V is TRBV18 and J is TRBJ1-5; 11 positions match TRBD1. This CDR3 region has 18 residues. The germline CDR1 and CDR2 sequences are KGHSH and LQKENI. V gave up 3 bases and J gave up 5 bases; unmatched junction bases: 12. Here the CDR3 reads CASSPPFGQGATHQPQHF. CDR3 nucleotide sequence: TGTGCCAGCTCACCCCCTTTCGGACAGGGGGCTACCCATCAGCCCCAGCATTTT.

As DNA, the CDR3 is TGTGCCAGCAGCTTACGATTAGCGGCATACGATACGCAGTATTTT. Its protein is CASSLRLAAYDTQYF. The rearrangement uses TRBV7-9 and TRBJ2-3; D is possibly TRBD2 (6 bases). Trimming pared 2 bases from V and 6 bases from J, leaving 15 bases between. This CDR3 has 15 amino acids. Germline V gene data show CDR1 as SEHNR and CDR2 as FQNEAQ (reference sequence).

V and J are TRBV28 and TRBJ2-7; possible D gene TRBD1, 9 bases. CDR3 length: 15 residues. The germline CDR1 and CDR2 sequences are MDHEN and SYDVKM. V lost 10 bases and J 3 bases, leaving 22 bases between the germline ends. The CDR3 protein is CATLSGTGNYYEQYF. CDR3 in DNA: TGTGCCACCCTTAGCGGGACAGGGAATTACTACGAGCAGTACTTC.

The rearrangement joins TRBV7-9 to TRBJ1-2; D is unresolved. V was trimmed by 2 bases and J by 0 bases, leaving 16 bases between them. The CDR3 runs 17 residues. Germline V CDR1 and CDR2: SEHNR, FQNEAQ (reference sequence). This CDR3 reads CASSLSGAGAPNYGYTF. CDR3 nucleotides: TGTGCCAGCAGCTTATCGGGAGCCGGAGCTCCTAACTATGGCTACACCTTC. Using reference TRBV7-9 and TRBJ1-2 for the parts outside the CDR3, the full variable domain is DTGVSQNPRHKITKRGQNVTFRCDPISEHNRLYWYRQTLGQGPEFLTYFQNEAQLEKSRLLSDRFSAERPKGSFSTLEIQRTEQGDSAMYLCASSLSGAGAPNYGYTFGSGTRLTVV.

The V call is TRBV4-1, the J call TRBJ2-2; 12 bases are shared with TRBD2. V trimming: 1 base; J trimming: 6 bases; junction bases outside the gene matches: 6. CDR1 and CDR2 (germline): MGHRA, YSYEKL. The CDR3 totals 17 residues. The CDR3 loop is CASSQASGRAGAGELFF. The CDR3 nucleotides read TGCGCCAGCAGCCAAGCTAGCGGGAGGGCCGGAGCCGGGGAGCTGTTTTTT.

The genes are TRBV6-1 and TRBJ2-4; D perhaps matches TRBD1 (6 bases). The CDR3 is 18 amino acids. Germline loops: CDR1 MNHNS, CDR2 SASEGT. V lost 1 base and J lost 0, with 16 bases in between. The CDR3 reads CASSEVPRQELAKNIQYF. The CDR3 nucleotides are TGTGCCAGCAGTGAAGTCCCTAGACAGGAACTAGCCAAAAACATTCAGTACTTC.

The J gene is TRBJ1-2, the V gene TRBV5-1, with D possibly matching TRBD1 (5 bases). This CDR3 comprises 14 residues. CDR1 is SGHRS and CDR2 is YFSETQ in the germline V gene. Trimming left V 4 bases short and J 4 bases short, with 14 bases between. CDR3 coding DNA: TGCGCCAGCAGCGAAGACAGCCCGTCCTATGGCTACACCTTC. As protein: CASSEDSPSYGYTF.

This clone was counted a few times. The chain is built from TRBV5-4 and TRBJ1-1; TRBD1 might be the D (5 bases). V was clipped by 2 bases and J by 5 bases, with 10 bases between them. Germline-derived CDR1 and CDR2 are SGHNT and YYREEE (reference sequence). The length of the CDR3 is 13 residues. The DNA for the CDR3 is TGTGCCAGCAGCTTCTCAGGGAGGACTGAAGCTTTCTTT. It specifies CASSFSGRTEAFF. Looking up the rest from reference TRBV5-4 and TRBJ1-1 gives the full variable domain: ETGVTQSPTHLIKTRGQQVTLRCSSQSGHNTVSWYQQALGQGPQFIFQYYREEENGRGNFPPRFSGLQFPNYSSELNVNALELDDSALYLCASSFSGRTEAFFGQGTRLTVV.

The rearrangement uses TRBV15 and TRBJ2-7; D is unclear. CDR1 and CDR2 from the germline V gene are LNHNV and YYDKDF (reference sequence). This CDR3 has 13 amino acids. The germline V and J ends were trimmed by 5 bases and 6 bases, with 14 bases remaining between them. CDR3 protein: CATSLRAYLEQYF. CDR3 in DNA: TGTGCCACCAGCTTGAGAGCCTATCTCGAGCAGTACTTC. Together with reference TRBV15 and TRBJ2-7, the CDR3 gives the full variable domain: DAMVIQNPRYQVTQFGKPVTLSCSQTLNHNVMYWYQQKSSQAPKLLFHYYDKDFNNEADTPDNFQSRRPNTSFCFLDIRSPGLGDTAMYLCATSLRAYLEQYFGPGTRLTVT.

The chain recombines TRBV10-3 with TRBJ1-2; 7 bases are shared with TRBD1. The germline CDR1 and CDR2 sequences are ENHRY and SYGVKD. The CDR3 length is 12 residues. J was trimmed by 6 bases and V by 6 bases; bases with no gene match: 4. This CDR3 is CAIRIDRDGYTF. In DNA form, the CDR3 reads TGTGCCATCAGGATTGACAGGGATGGCTACACCTTC.

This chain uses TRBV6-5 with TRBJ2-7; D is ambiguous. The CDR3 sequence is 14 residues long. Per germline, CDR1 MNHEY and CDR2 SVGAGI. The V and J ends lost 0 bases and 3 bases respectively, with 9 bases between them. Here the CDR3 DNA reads TGTGCCAGCAGTTACTCGAACAGTGTCTACGAGCAGTACTTC. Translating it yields CASSYSNSVYEQYF.

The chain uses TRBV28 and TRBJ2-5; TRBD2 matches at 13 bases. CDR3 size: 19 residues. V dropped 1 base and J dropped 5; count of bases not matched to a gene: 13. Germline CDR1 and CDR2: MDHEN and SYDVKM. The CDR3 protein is CASSLYLVGTSGIGETQYF. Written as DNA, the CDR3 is TGTGCCAGCAGTTTATATCTCGTGGGGACTAGCGGGATTGGGGAGACCCAGTACTTC.

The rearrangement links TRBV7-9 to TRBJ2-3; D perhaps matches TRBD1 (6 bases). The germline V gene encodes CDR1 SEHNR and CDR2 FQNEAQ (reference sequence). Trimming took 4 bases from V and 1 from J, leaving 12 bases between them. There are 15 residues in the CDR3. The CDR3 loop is CASSYRERGTDTQYF. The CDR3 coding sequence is TGTGCCAGCAGCTACAGGGAAAGGGGCACAGATACGCAGTATTTT. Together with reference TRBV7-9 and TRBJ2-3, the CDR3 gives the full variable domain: DTGVSQNPRHKITKRGQNVTFRCDPISEHNRLYWYRQTLGQGPEFLTYFQNEAQLEKSRLLSDRFSAERPKGSFSTLEIQRTEQGDSAMYLCASSYRERGTDTQYFGPGTRLTVL.

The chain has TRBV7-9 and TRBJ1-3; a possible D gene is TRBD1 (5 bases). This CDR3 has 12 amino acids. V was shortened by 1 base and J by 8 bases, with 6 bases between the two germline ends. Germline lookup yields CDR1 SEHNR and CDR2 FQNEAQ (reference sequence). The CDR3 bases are TGTGCCAGCAGCTTAGAAGGGGACACCATATATTTT. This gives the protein CASSLEGDTIYF.

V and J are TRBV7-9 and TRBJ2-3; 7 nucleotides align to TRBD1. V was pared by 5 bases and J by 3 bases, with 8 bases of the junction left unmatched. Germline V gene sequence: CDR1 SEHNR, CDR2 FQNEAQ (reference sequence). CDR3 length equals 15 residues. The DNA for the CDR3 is TGTGCCAGCAGCAGAAGACAGGGCGCAACAGATACGCAGTATTTT. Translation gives CASSRRQGATDTQYF.

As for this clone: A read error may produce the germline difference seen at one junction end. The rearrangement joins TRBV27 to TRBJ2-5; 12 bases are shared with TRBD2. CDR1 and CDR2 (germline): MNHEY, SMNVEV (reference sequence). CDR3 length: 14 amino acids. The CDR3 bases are TGTGCCAGCAGTACGCGGACTAGCGGGACTAGGTTGCACTTC. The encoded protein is CASSTRTSGTRLHF.